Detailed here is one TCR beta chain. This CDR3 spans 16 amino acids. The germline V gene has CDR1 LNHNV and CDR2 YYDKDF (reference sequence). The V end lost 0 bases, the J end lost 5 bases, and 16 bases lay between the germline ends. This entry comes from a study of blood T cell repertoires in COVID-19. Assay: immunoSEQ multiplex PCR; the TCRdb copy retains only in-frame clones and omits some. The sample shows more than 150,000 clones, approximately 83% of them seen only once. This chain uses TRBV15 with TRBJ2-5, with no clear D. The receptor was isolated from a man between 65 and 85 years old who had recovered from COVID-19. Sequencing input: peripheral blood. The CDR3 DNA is TGTGCCACCAGCAGAGAAAGACCGATTAAGAGGGAGACCCAGTACTTC. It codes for CATSRERPIKRETQYF.